One and the same sample provided the 18 T cell receptor beta chains below, sequenced in a study of cytomegalovirus exposure and HLA in healthy donors. PCR primers comprised 60 Vbeta and 13 Jbeta primers. Data came from immunoSEQ multiplex PCR; TCRdb stores just in-frame clones and leaves some out. The data show roughly 110,000 clones, with 65% to 85% seen just once and 2.5% to 3% held by the top ten. The material sequenced was PBMCs. These receptors came from a male donor in good health and CMV-seropositive.

The count of this clone is one. The rearrangement joins TRBV28 to TRBJ2-7, with 7 bases fitting TRBD1. With 5 bases clipped from V and 3 bases from J, the junction kept 10 bases outside the gene matches. The CDR3 is made up of 15 amino acids. Germline CDR1 MDHEN, CDR2 SYDVKM. CDR3 sequence (DNA): TGTGCCAGCAGTGTAGGGGACAGAGTAGGCTACGAGCAGTACTTC. Protein: CASSVGDRVGYEQYF.

This sequence joins TRBV5-6 and TRBJ1-2; D is undetermined. The CDR3 runs to 11 residues. Germline loops: CDR1 SGHDT, CDR2 YYEEEE. V was trimmed by 7 bases and J by 7 bases, leaving 11 bases between them. The CDR3 reads CASGRVSGYTF. The CDR3 DNA reads as TGTGCCAGCGGCCGGGTCTCTGGCTACACCTTC.

The chain combines TRBV19 with TRBJ1-1, with 9 positions matching TRBD1. V lost 5 bases and J lost 1; bases outside the gene matches: 5. The CDR3 has 15 residues. Germline CDR1 and CDR2: LNHDA and SQIVND (reference sequence). CDR3 in DNA: TGTGCCAGTAGTTTTCGACAGGGGGGGAACACTGAAGCTTTCTTT. Translated: CASSFRQGGNTEAFF.

The CDR3 spells CASSGQVNTEAFF. The CDR3 DNA sequence: TGTGCCAGCTCCGGACAGGTCAACACTGAAGCTTTCTTT. V gene TRBV6-1 combines with J gene TRBJ1-1, with 7 bases that match TRBD1. The junction had 5 bases not matched to a gene; V was cut back by 8 bases and J by 2 bases. This CDR3 is 13 amino acids long. Per the germline V gene, CDR1 is MNHNS and CDR2 is SASEGT.

The table lists this clone with a few counts. This sequence joins TRBV25-1 and TRBJ2-1; TRBD2 agrees at 9 bases. The germline V gene encodes CDR1 MGHDK and CDR2 SYGVNS. The CDR3 loop spans 13 amino acids. With 6 bases clipped from V and 4 bases from J, the junction kept 1 base outside the gene matches. CDR3 sequence: CASRTSGYNEQFF. CDR3 sequence (DNA): TGTGCCAGCAGGACTAGCGGTTACAATGAGCAGTTCTTC.

The chain carries TRBV7-8 and TRBJ2-7, with 9 bases that match TRBD1. Germline V lookup: CDR1 SGHVS, CDR2 FQNEAQ. Losses at the gene ends were 5 bases for V and 3 bases for J; bases not matched to a gene: 11. The CDR3 extends over 16 amino acids. The DNA of the CDR3 is TGTGCCAGCAGCCCGCGACAGGGGGGGATTTACTACGAGCAGTACTTC. Amino acids: CASSPRQGGIYYEQYF.

V and J are TRBV9 and TRBJ1-1; D uncertain. Trimming left V 7 bases short and J 0 bases short, with 10 bases between. This CDR3 comprises 13 residues. The V gene's germline CDR1 is SGDLS and CDR2 YYNGEE. CDR3 bases: TGTGCCAGCGGAGGGAATATGAACACTGAAGCTTTCTTT. This sequence encodes CASGGNMNTEAFF.

This rearrangement joins TRBV7-9 to TRBJ2-5; the match to TRBD2 covers 10 bases. Germline V CDR1 and CDR2: SEHNR, FQNEAQ (reference sequence). The CDR3 is 16 amino acids. The V gene end was trimmed by 4 bases and the J gene end by 5 bases; junction bases not matched to a gene: 10. CDR3 DNA: TGTGCCAGCAGCTCACCAAAGCGGGGGGGAGGTGAGACCCAGTACTTC. Its protein product is CASSSPKRGGGETQYF.

CDR3 bases: TGCGCCAGCAGCTCGCGGGACAGTAACACCGGGGAGCTGTTTTTT. Amino acid sequence: CASSSRDSNTGELFF. This chain uses TRBV5-1 with TRBJ2-2, with a tentative D call TRBD1 (7 bases). The length of the CDR3 is 15 residues. Trimming shortened V by 3 bases and J by 2 bases, and 11 bases separated the two germline ends. Germline-derived CDR1 and CDR2 are SGHRS and YFSETQ.

The V call is TRBV11-2, the J call TRBJ2-7; 9 nucleotides align to TRBD2. The J segment lost 4 bases and the V segment lost 10 bases, leaving 8 bases of the junction unmatched. The CDR3 length is 13 residues. Per germline, CDR1 SGHAT and CDR2 FQNNGV. DNA for the CDR3: TGTGCCACAAGACTAGCGGAGATGTACGAGCAGTACTTC. Protein product: CATRLAEMYEQYF.

This clone came up once. This chain uses TRBV19 with TRBJ2-1; D is perhaps TRBD1 (6 bases). The CDR3 runs to 16 residues. Germline V CDR1 and CDR2: LNHDA, SQIVND (reference sequence). V shed 0 bases and J shed 4 bases, with 13 bases lying between them. CDR3 sequence (DNA): TGTGCCAGTAGTATAGATCGGGACACAGGGTACAATGAGCAGTTCTTC. It is translated as CASSIDRDTGYNEQFF.

A few counts support this clone. This chain joins TRBV7-2 and TRBJ1-3; D is ambiguous. The CDR3 consists of 12 residues. V dropped 4 bases and J dropped 4 bases, with 5 bases sitting between them. CDR1 and CDR2 from the germline V gene are SGHTA and FQGNSA. CDR3 region: CASSSLGNTIYF. CDR3 coding DNA: TGTGCCAGCAGCTCCTTGGGAAACACCATATATTTT.

The chain recombines TRBV6-1 with TRBJ2-1; D is ambiguous. The germline V gene encodes CDR1 MNHNS and CDR2 SASEGT. Deletions cut 4 bases from V and 9 bases from J, with 16 bases between. The CDR3 is made up of 14 amino acids. CDR3 nucleotide sequence: TGTGCCAGCAGTGTACGATATCCCGGCGGTGAGCAGTTCTTC. This codes for CASSVRYPGGEQFF.

This clone appeared a few times. V is TRBV25-1 and J is TRBJ2-5; 8 bases fit TRBD2. This CDR3 has 15 residues. Germline loops: CDR1 MGHDK, CDR2 SYGVNS. V was pared by 5 bases and J by 4 bases, with 9 bases of the junction left unmatched. CDR3 sequence reads: CASSRVAGITETQYF. CDR3 bases: TGTGCCAGCAGTAGGGTAGCGGGGATCACAGAGACCCAGTACTTC.

The rearrangement joins TRBV13 to TRBJ2-6, with a tentative D call TRBD1 (6 bases). Germline lookup yields CDR1 PRHDT and CDR2 FYEKMQ (reference sequence). CDR3 length: 16 amino acids. Trimming cost V 5 bases and J 1 base, with 12 bases left between them. The CDR3 sequence: CASSRTAYSGANVLTF. The CDR3 region has the DNA TGTGCCAGCAGCCGGACAGCCTATTCTGGGGCCAACGTCCTGACTTTC.

The chain is built from TRBV7-8 and TRBJ1-5; TRBD1 aligns across 7 bases. Per the germline V gene, CDR1 is SGHVS and CDR2 is FQNEAQ. CDR3 length: 18 amino acids. V lost 5 bases and J lost 3; bases outside the gene matches: 16. DNA for the CDR3: TGTGCCAGCAGCCCAACAGGGGCCTCCTCCTACCTCAATCAGCCCCAGCATTTT. Protein product: CASSPTGASSYLNQPQHF.

The V and J genes are TRBV5-6 and TRBJ2-5; D possibly corresponds to TRBD1 (6 bases). The J call may be in error: the DNA end matches TRBJ2-7 better. Germline V gene lookup returns CDR1 SGHDT and CDR2 YYEEEE. CDR3 size: 16 residues. Written as DNA, the CDR3 is TGTGCCAGCAGCTTGGCCCCTGGCAGGGGATCCTACGAGCAGTACTTC. Residues: CASSLAPGRGSYEQYF.

This clone was found a few times. The J gene is TRBJ2-7, the V gene TRBV7-2, with 9 bases lining up with TRBD1. J lost 3 bases, V lost 5 bases, and 8 bases had no gene match. CDR1 SGHTA and CDR2 FQGNSA come from the germline V gene. The CDR3 loop spans 15 amino acids. The CDR3 nucleotides read TGTGCCAGCAGCCTGGGACAGGGCATGGTCTACGAGCAGTACTTC. Its protein is CASSLGQGMVYEQYF.